The clone carrying this T cell receptor (beta chain) was observed a few times. Its antigen remains unknown. Primers: 60 Vbeta forward and 13 Jbeta reverse. Some clones are missing from TCRdb's copy, which holds only in-frame ones; the method was immunoSEQ multiplex PCR. The table records under 200,000 clones, approximately 80% of them present only once. The data derive from a study of cytomegalovirus exposure and HLA in healthy donors. The J segment lost 5 bases and the V segment lost 0 bases, leaving 4 bases of the junction unmatched. Germline V gene sequence: CDR1 SGDLS, CDR2 YYNGEE. The CDR3 sequence is 16 residues long. Study-wide results and caveats: Previously analyzed data showed that most TCR beta V segments were productive at a frequency of about 87% or about 30%.

The chain joins TRBV9 to TRBJ2-2; TRBD2 matches 10 bases. The TCR sequence derives from a man aged 55-75 years in good health and CMV-seronegative. What was sequenced was PBMCs. The DNA for the CDR3 is TGTGCCAGCAGCGTAGCTCTAGCGGGGGATACCGGGGAGCTGTTTTTT. This sequence encodes CASSVALAGDTGELFF.